This T cell receptor (beta chain) comes out of a study of blood T cells in healthy people across ages (dated by TCRdb to about 2015). Context from the whole study: Template switching captured roughly one uniquely barcoded TCR beta cDNA molecule per two T cells in model experiments. The donors were divided into four age groups: young (average around 16 years), middle-aged (roughly 42), aged (approximately 59) and long-lived (82). Using deep sequencing normalized with unique cDNA molecular identifiers, the study measured how TCR beta repertoire diversity changes with age. For two donors (one aged 18 to 30 and one aged 80 or older), the study analyzed two additional independent replicas of 1 million unique cDNA reads from the same blood draw. On the study overall, not on this receptor specifically: Estimates of total diversity from one million sequenced T cells were regarded as lower bounds and underestimates. A strong correlation was found between observed TCR beta diversity and the percentage of naive T cells measured by flow cytometry. Because profiling used bulk unsorted PBMCs, naive and antigen-experienced compartments could not be compared conclusively. Compared with the aged group, the long-lived group had more naive CD4+ T cells, fewer expanded clones and increased TCR diversity, suggesting age selection. The CMV infection status of donors was not known, potentially confounding age-related changes in expanded clonotypes. As age increased, observed TCR beta diversity per million T cells dropped in a roughly linear way, and a significant reduction was already evident by age 40.

To prepare the library, 5' RACE was applied. TCRdb records Illumina HiSeq 2500 as the sequencer. A second PCR of 7 to 11 cycles was performed with a sample-barcoded 5' primer and a J-beta primer mix. A template-switch 5' adaptor carrying 12 random nucleotides introduced a unique molecular identifier onto each TCR beta cDNA molecule. Each sample yielded at least 2.5 million CDR3-containing paired-end reads. The Mint cDNA synthesis kit, primed by a TRBC-specific oligonucleotide, was used to synthesize first-strand cDNA from all RNA. After uracil-DNA glycosylase treatment, a first 18-cycle PCR used universal primers M1SS and BC2_uni_R on all cDNA. Per the authors' processing: For normalization, 1 million high-quality reads, each with a distinct molecular identifier, were randomly selected from each sample. Reads sharing molecular identifiers were discarded rather than binned into consensus sequences. MiTCR, set to a Q25 quality threshold and the strictest error-elimination algorithm, was used for CDR3 identification, clonotype clustering and error correction. Lower-bound total TCR beta diversity was estimated with a nonparametric unseen species model using Euler transformation. The raw public data were reprocessed by TCRdb itself: fastp quality trimming at Q25, MiXCR clonotype calling, in-frame beta chains only. Each CDR3 protein gets just one entry, which takes the most common genes and DNA from the rows behind it. The V and J calls come from TCRdb's annotation, not from the publication. The table for this sample lists some 850,000 distinct CDR3 sequences; 20% to 30% of them were counted only once. The ten largest clones capture about 2.9% of the sample.

As concerns this clonotype: What antigen it recognizes has not been identified. Base-call qualities are not available, and no considerably larger clone is one nucleotide away.

The cysteine opens and the phenylalanine closes a CDR3 of 14 amino acids. Only CDR3 DNA is held: 42 bases, read in frame from base 1. The germline V gene (reference sequence) supplies CDR1 SGHKS and CDR2 YYEKEE. V was cut back by 3 bases and J by 1 base, leaving a gap of 9 bases between them. The donors were about 40 Caucasian individuals from Russia, aged roughly 6 to 100 years, who were systemically healthy. Around 10 milliliters of peripheral blood were collected from each donor into EDTA-treated Vacutainer tubes. Ficoll-Paque density-gradient centrifugation was used to isolate PBMCs, with at least 6 million obtained per sample. Total RNA, at least 5.5 micrograms per sample, was extracted from PBMCs with Trizol reagent. For every donor, flow cytometry on a PBMC aliquot measured the percentage of naive CD45RAhigh/CD27high T cells. These same records also appear under a second study, on T cells of mothers and their children. The second study's authors report: The donors were nine systemically healthy Caucasian individuals, made up of three mothers and their six children. cDNA synthesis consumed the entire amount of extracted RNA, loaded at 1.5 ug RNA in each 15 ul reaction. In the second PCR, sample barcodes and 2-4 random nucleotides were introduced via the M1S primer. Over 9.5 million TCR beta CDR3 reads were obtained for each mother, and approximately 3 million reads were obtained for each child. In both related and unrelated pairs, thymic selection shapes the output of TCR recombination in a similar way, with inherited differences having only a minor effect. Normalized repertoire overlap was always slightly but never significantly higher in related than unrelated mother-child pairs. With a sensitivity of about 100 clones per million clonotypes, no persistent microchimeric T cell clones were detected. Deep NGS was used in the study to compare the TCR beta repertoires of mothers and children and to look for features that separate related mother-child pairs from unrelated individuals. Mothers averaged roughly 40 +/- 4 years of age and children averaged roughly 12 +/- 4 years. After adapter ligation was performed with NEBNext reagents, the libraries were sequenced on an Illumina HiSeq 2000 with 100+100 nt paired-end reads. To prevent cross-contamination, the mother and child libraries were prepared a month apart and were sequenced in separate runs. Each donor had between roughly 450,000 and 2,100,000 distinct TCR beta clonotypes identified. Naive TCR beta clonotypes were estimated from low-frequency clonotypes matched to each donor's FACS-determined naive share, without sorting.

This TCR derives from a boy between 10 and 17 years old in good health. The sequence links TRBV5-5 to TRBJ2-3, with the D gene not clear enough to name. Source material: blood. The sequenced DNA is TGTGCCAGCAGCTCCTCGTCGGGCACAGATACGCAGTATTTT. Its protein product is CASSSSSGTDTQYF.